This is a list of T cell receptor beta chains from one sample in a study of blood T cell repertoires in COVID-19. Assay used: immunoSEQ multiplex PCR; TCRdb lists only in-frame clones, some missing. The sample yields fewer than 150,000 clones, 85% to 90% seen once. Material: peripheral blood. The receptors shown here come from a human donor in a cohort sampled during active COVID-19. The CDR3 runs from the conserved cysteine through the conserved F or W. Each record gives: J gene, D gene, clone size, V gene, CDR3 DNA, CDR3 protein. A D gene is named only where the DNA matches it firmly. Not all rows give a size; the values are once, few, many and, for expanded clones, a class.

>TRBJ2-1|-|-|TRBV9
TGTGCCAGCAGCCCCGCGGGCAGTGCCTACAATGAGCAGTTCTTC
CASSPAGSAYNEQFF
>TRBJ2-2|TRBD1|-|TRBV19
TGTGCCAGTAGATACCCATCGGGACAGGGATCCACCGGGGAGCTGTTTTTT
CASRYPSGQGSTGELFF
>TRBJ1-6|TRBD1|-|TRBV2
TGTGCCAGCAGTGAACGGGGACAGGGAAATTCACCCCTCCACTTT
CASSERGQGNSPLHF
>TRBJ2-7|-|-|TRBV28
TGTGCCAGCAGTCTACGGGGGTACCGGAGTGTGGGGTACTTC
CASSLRGYRSVGYF
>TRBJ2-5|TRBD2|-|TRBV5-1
TGCGCCAGCAGCTGGAGACTAGCCTGGTGGGAGACCCAGTACTTC
CASSWRLAWWETQYF
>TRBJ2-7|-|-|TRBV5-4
TGTGCCAGCAGCCTCTCTGGGGGGTACGAGCAGTACTTC
CASSLSGGYEQYF
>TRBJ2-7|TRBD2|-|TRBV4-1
TGCGCCAGCAGCCAAGGTCGACAAGCGGGAGCCTACGAGCAGTACTTC
CASSQGRQAGAYEQYF
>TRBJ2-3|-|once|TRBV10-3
TGTGCCATCAGTCCGGTCACAGATACGCAGTATTTT
CAISPVTDTQYF
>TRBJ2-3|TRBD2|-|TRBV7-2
TGTGCCAGCAGCGTAGAAAGGCGGGAGACAGATACGCAGTATTTT
CASSVERRETDTQYF
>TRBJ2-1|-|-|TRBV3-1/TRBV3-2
TGTGCCAGCAGCCAAGGGGCAAGCGGCAATGAGCAGTTCTTC
CASSQGASGNEQFF
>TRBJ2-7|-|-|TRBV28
TGTGCCAGCAGTCCGCACCGGACAGTAAAACCCTACGAGCAGTACTTC
CASSPHRTVKPYEQYF
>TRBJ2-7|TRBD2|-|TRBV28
TGTGCCAGCAGTCCCACTAGCGGGGGGTCCTCCTACGAGCAGTACTTC
CASSPTSGGSSYEQYF
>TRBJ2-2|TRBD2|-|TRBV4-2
TGTGCCAGCAGCCAAACTCCGGGACTAGCGGCGAACACCGGGGAGCTGTTTTTT
CASSQTPGLAANTGELFF
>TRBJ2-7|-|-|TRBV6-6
TGTGCCAGCAGTTACGTTCCGGGTGACTACGAGCAGTACTTC
CASSYVPGDYEQYF
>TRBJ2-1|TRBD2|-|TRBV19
TGTGCCAGTAGCCCTACCGGGACTAGCGGGAGGAATGAGCAGTTCTTC
CASSPTGTSGRNEQFF
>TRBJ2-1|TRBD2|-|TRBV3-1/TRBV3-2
TGTGCCAGCAGCCTACTAGCGGGGGCCTACAATGAGCAGTTCTTC
CASSLLAGAYNEQFF
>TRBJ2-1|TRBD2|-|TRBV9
TGTGCCAGCAGCCCCTTCCGGGGGGAGATAGGGAATGAGCAGTTCTTC
CASSPFRGEIGNEQFF
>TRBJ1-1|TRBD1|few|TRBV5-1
TGCGCCAGCAGCTACCGGGACAGGGTAAGGGACACTGAAGCTTTCTTT
CASSYRDRVRDTEAFF
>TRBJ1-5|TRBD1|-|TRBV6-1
TGTGCCAGCAGTGAGGAAGGGGGCGGCAATCAGCCCCAGCATTTT
CASSEEGGGNQPQHF
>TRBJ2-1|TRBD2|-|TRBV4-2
TGTGCCAGCAGCCCTTCAGGAGGACTAGCGATCGGTGAGCAGTTCTTC
CASSPSGGLAIGEQFF
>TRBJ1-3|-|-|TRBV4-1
TGCGCCAGCAGCCAAGATTACGCAGCGGGAAACACCATATATTTT
CASSQDYAAGNTIYF
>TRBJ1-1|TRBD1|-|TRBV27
TGTGCCAGCAGACAGACCGGGACAGGGTTGTTTGCTTTCTTT
CASRQTGTGLFAFF